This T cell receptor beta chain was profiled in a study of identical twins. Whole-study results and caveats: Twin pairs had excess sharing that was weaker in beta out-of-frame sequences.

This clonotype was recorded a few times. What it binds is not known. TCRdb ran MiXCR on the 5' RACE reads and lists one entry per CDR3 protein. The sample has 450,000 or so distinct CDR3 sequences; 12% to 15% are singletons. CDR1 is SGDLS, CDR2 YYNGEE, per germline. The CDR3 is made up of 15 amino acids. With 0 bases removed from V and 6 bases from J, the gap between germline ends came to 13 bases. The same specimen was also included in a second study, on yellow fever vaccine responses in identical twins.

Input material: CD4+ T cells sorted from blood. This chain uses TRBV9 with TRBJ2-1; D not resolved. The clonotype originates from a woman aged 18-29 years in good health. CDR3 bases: TGTGCCAGCAGCGTAGGTCCATCGTCACTCAATGAGCAGTTCTTC. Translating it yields CASSVGPSSLNEQFF.